The present T cell receptor beta chain was sequenced within a study of Graves' ophthalmopathy and Graves' hyperthyroidism. This clonotype was detected ten times or more. The antigen remains unidentified. General study findings and limits: Prediction of ophthalmopathy progression reached around 71% sensitivity and 72.22% specificity.

CDR1 and CDR2 (germline): SGHTA, FQGNSA. CDR3 size: 14 residues. Unmatched junction bases numbered 0, after V lost 2 bases and J lost 2 bases. The authors amplified TCR beta CDR3 regions, and they did so from RNA transcripts for repertoire sequencing. First-round RT-PCR employed HTBI primers, with a second-round multiplex PCR after it. Via MiXCR, TCRdb re-called the multiplex PCR reads, giving one row per CDR3 protein. Of 200,000 to 250,000 distinct CDR3 sequences in the sample, around 50% are singletons; the top ten hold around half. This clonotype originated in an adult man with Graves' ophthalmopathy. Sequencing was performed on peripheral blood. J is TRBJ1-2 and V is TRBV7-2, with TRBD1 identical over 9 bases. The CDR3 nucleotides are TGTGCCAGCAGCTTAACAGGGGGCAACTATGGCTACACCTTC. This gives the protein CASSLTGGNYGYTF.